Listed below are T cell receptor beta chains from one sample, sequenced in a study of HIV-infected patients and healthy controls. TCRdb re-derived calls from the 5' RACE reads in MiXCR, one entry per CDR3 protein. Of approximately 9,800 distinct CDR3 sequences in the sample, less than 9.5% were seen once. The specimen sequenced was blood. The receptors were gathered from an adult in good health. CDR3s include the opening cysteine and the closing phenylalanine or tryptophan. D genes are given only for firm matches. Size is omitted from some rows. Given values are once, few, many or a class for expanded clones.

>medium-sized|TRBJ1-1|13|TRBV6-2/TRBV6-3|NA
TGTGCCAGCAGATTAGACGGAAACACTGAAGCTTTCTTT
CASRLDGNTEAFF
>many|TRBJ2-3|15|TRBV3-1|TRBD1
TGTGCCAGCAGCCAACCTGACAGGGAGTCAGATACGCAGTATTTT
CASSQPDRESDTQYF
>medium-sized|TRBJ1-2|16|TRBV3-1|NA
TGTGCCAGCAGCCAATTTGGACAGCGTACTAACTATGGCTACACCTTC
CASSQFGQRTNYGYTF
>NA|TRBJ2-2|12|TRBV5-6|NA
TGTGCCAGCAGCTTGGCGGCAGGGCAGCTGTTTTTT
CASSLAAGQLFF
>many|TRBJ1-4|14|TRBV12-3/TRBV12-4|TRBD1
TGTGCCAGCAGCATAGACAGGGCTAATGAAAAACTGTTTTTT
CASSIDRANEKLFF
>few|TRBJ1-1|14|TRBV12-3/TRBV12-4|TRBD1
TGTGCCAGCAGTACCGGACAGGGGAACACTGAAGCTTTCTTT
CASSTGQGNTEAFF
>NA|TRBJ1-1|14|TRBV5-1|NA
TGCGCCAGCAGCTTGGGGGCAGACAACACTGAAGCTTTCTTT
CASSLGADNTEAFF
>medium-sized|TRBJ1-1|14|TRBV5-5|NA
TGTGCCAGCAGCTCACTAGTGACAGAGAGTGAAGCTTTCTTT
CASSSLVTESEAFF
>many|TRBJ1-1|15|TRBV29-1|NA
TGCAGCGTTGGTGGGTACGGCCATGGAACCACTGAAGCTTTCTTT
CSVGGYGHGTTEAFF
>many|TRBJ2-7|12|TRBV6-2/TRBV6-3|NA
TGTGCCAGCAGTTACACAGCCCTTGAGCAGTACTTC
CASSYTALEQYF
>medium-sized|TRBJ1-2|15|TRBV3-1|TRBD1
TGTGCCAGCAGCCAAGATTTCCAGGGGGGCTATGGCTACACCTTC
CASSQDFQGGYGYTF
>medium-sized|TRBJ1-4|15|TRBV21-1|NA
TGTGCCAGCAGCAATGGCTGCCAGGCTAATAAAAAACTGTTTTTT
CASSNGCQANKKLFF
>NA|TRBJ2-3|14|TRBV20-1|NA
TGCAGTGCCCCGTGGCGGGAAAAGGGAGATACGCAGTATTTT
CSAPWREKGDTQYF
>medium-sized|TRBJ1-1|14|TRBV5-4|NA
TGTGCCAGCAGTTTGGGACAACAGAACACTGAAGCTTTCTTT
CASSLGQQNTEAFF
>many|TRBJ2-2|15|TRBV28|NA
TGTGCCAGCAGTTTATGGGGATCAAACACCGGGGAGCTGTTTTTT
CASSLWGSNTGELFF
>many|TRBJ2-1|13|TRBV4-1|NA
TGCGCCAGCAGCCAAGATTTTGGCGATGAGCAGTTCTTC
CASSQDFGDEQFF
>many|TRBJ1-2|12|TRBV6-1|TRBD1
TGTGCCAGTCCGGGACAGAACTATGGCTACACCTTC
CASPGQNYGYTF
>few|TRBJ2-6|15|TRBV6-1|TRBD1
TGTGCCAGCCGAACAGGGGGCTCTGGGGCCAACGTCCTGACTTTC
CASRTGGSGANVLTF
>NA|TRBJ1-2|13|TRBV12-3/TRBV12-4|NA
TGTGCCAGTCTCACGGGCAACAACTATGGCTACACCTTC
CASLTGNNYGYTF
>many|TRBJ1-2|13|TRBV6-5|NA
TGTGCCAGCAGTCAGGACGGGGGATATGGCTACACCTTC
CASSQDGGYGYTF
>medium-sized|TRBJ2-5|16|TRBV7-9|TRBD1
TGTGCCAGCAGCTCCCTGACCGGGACAGGGCGAGAGACCCAGTACTTC
CASSSLTGTGRETQYF
>many|TRBJ1-2|14|TRBV19|NA
TGTGCCAGTACCCCGGACGGTCTGGCGCATGGCTACACCTTC
CASTPDGLAHGYTF
>few|TRBJ1-2|14|TRBV19|NA
TGTGCCAGTAGTGGGGTTCAGGGGCGGGACGGCTACACCTTC
CASSGVQGRDGYTF
>medium-sized|TRBJ2-5|16|TRBV3-1|TRBD2
TGTGCCAGCAGCCAAGATCACCTAGCGGGGGAAGAGACCCAGTACTTC
CASSQDHLAGEETQYF
>medium-sized|TRBJ1-1|13|TRBV7-9|NA
TGTGCCAGCAGCTTAGCGCTTGCAGATCCAGCTTTCTTT
CASSLALADPAFF
>many|TRBJ1-5|19|TRBV7-8|NA
TGTGCCAGCAGCTTAGTCCCACCGCAATACAGAGGGTCGCATCAGCCCCAGCATTTT
CASSLVPPQYRGSHQPQHF
>many|TRBJ2-7|12|TRBV12-3/TRBV12-4|NA
TGTGCCAGCAGTTTGACCGACAGCGAGCAGTACTTC
CASSLTDSEQYF
>many|TRBJ1-6|14|TRBV28|NA
TGTGCCAGCTATGGGGAGGTTGGGCGATCACCCCTCCACTTT
CASYGEVGRSPLHF
>many|TRBJ1-5|14|TRBV6-5|TRBD1
TGTGCCAGCAGGAAAACAGGGGGAAGTCAGCCCCAGCATTTT
CASRKTGGSQPQHF
>NA|TRBJ2-7|15|TRBV19|TRBD1
TGTGCCAGTAGTTCCCTCGGGACAGCGTCCTACGAGCAGTACTTC
CASSSLGTASYEQYF
>few|TRBJ2-5|12|TRBV29-1|NA
TGCAGCGTTGATTGGGGCCAAGAGACCCAGTACTTC
CSVDWGQETQYF
>many|TRBJ1-4|15|TRBV5-1|TRBD1
TGCGCCAGCAGCTTGATGGGACAGGTTGCTGAAAAACTGTTTTTT
CASSLMGQVAEKLFF
>medium-sized|TRBJ2-5|16|TRBV5-5|NA
TGTGCCAGCAGCTTCTCCCCGATTATATCTAAGGAGACCCAGTACTTC
CASSFSPIISKETQYF
>NA|TRBJ1-4|14|TRBV6-5|NA
TGTGCCAGCAGTTATTTGGCAGGGGACGAAAAACTGTTTTTT
CASSYLAGDEKLFF
>medium-sized|TRBJ1-1|12|TRBV29-1|NA
TGCAGCGTCGTCCCAGTGAACACTGAAGCTTTCTTT
CSVVPVNTEAFF